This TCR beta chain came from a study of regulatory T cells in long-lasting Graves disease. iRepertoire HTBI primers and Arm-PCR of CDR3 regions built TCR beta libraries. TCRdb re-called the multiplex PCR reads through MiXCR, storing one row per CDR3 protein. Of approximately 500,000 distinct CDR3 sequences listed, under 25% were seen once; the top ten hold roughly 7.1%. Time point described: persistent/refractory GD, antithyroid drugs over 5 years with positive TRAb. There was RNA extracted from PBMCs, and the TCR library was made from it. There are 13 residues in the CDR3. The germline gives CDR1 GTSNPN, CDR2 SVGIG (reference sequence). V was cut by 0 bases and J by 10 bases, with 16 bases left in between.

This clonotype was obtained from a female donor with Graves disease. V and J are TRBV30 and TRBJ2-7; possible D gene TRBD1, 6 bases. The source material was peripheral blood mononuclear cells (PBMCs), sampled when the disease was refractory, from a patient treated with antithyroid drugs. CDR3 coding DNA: TGTGCCTGGAGTGTACAGGGCCAGACCCCTCAGTACTTC. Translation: CAWSVQGQTPQYF.